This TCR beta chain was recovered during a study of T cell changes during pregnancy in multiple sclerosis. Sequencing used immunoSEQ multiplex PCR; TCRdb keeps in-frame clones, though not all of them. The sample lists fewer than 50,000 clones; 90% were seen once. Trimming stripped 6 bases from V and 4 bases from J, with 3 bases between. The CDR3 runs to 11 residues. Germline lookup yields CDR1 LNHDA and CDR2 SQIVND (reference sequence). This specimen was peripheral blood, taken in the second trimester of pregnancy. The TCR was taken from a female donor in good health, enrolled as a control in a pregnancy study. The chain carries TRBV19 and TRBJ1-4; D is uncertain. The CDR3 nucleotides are TGTGCCAGTAGCTTTAATGAAAAACTGTTTTTT. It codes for CASSFNEKLFF.